The present T cell receptor beta chain was sequenced within a study of T cell responses to AZD1222 COVID-19 vaccine. Method: immunoSEQ multiplex PCR; TCRdb's copy keeps in-frame clones and lacks some. The data show roughly 93,000 clones, around 85% seen once. Germline loops: CDR1 MNHEY, CDR2 SMNVEV (reference sequence). The CDR3 contains 19 residues. Trimming shortened V by 3 bases and J by 1 base, and 22 bases separated the two germline ends. The sequence derives from an adult in good health. V is TRBV27 and J is TRBJ2-1; no firm D call. The sample was peripheral blood, taken on day 0 of AZD1222 vaccination. The CDR3 DNA reads as TGTGCCAGCAGTTTCCGGGTCCCACCTCTTATGCCTTCCTACAATGAGCAGTTCTTC. Translation gives CASSFRVPPLMPSYNEQFF.